This TCR beta chain was documented in a study of cytomegalovirus exposure and HLA in healthy donors. Primers: 60 Vbeta forward and 13 Jbeta reverse. Profiled with immunoSEQ multiplex PCR; TCRdb holds only in-frame clones, not every one. The sample lists 75,000 to 85,000 clones, around 82% occurring once. As to this clone: Its target is not known.

The donors, nominally healthy at sampling, likely had unrecorded immune exposures. Study-level points and caveats: Available immune exposure information covered CMV serostatus only. At a 0.05 false discovery rate, a later analysis found about 17,000 TCR beta sequences to be associated with HLA alleles.

The sequencing input was PBMCs. The source of this sequence is a male donor in good health and CMV-seronegative.

This chain's CDR3 is CASSLLVRGGYGYTF. The CDR3 coding sequence is TGTGCCAGCAGCTTGTTAGTCCGGGGAGGCTATGGCTACACCTTC. This chain joins TRBV5-6 and TRBJ1-2, with D unclear. V was cut by 1 base and J by 4 bases, with 14 bases left in between. The CDR3 is 15 amino acids. Looked up from germline, CDR1 is SGHDT and CDR2 is YYEEEE. Variable domain in full (rest from reference TRBV5-6 and TRBJ1-2): DAGVTQSPTHLIKTRGQQVTLRCSPKSGHDTVSWYQQALGQGPQFIFQYYEEEERQRGNFPDRFSGHQFPNYSSELNVNALLLGDSALYLCASSLLVRGGYGYTFGSGTRLTVV.